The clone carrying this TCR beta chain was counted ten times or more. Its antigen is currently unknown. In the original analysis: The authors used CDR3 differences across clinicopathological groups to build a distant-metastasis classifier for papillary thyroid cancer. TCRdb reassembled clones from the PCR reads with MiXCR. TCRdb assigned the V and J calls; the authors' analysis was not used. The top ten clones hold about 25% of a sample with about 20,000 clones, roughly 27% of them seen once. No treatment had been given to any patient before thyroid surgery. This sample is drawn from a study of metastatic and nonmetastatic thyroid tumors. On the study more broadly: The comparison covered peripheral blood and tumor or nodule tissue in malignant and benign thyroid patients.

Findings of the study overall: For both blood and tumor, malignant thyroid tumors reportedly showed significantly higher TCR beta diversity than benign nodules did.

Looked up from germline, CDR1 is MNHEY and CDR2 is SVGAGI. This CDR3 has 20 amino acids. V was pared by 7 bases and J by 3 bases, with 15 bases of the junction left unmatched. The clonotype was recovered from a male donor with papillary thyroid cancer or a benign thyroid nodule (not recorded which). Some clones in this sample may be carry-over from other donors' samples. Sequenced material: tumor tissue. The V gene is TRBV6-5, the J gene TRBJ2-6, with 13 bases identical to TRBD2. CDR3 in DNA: TGTGCCAGCACCCACGTTAAGAGGACTAGCGGGAGTCTTGGGGCCAACGTCCTGACTTTC. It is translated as CASTHVKRTSGSLGANVLTF.